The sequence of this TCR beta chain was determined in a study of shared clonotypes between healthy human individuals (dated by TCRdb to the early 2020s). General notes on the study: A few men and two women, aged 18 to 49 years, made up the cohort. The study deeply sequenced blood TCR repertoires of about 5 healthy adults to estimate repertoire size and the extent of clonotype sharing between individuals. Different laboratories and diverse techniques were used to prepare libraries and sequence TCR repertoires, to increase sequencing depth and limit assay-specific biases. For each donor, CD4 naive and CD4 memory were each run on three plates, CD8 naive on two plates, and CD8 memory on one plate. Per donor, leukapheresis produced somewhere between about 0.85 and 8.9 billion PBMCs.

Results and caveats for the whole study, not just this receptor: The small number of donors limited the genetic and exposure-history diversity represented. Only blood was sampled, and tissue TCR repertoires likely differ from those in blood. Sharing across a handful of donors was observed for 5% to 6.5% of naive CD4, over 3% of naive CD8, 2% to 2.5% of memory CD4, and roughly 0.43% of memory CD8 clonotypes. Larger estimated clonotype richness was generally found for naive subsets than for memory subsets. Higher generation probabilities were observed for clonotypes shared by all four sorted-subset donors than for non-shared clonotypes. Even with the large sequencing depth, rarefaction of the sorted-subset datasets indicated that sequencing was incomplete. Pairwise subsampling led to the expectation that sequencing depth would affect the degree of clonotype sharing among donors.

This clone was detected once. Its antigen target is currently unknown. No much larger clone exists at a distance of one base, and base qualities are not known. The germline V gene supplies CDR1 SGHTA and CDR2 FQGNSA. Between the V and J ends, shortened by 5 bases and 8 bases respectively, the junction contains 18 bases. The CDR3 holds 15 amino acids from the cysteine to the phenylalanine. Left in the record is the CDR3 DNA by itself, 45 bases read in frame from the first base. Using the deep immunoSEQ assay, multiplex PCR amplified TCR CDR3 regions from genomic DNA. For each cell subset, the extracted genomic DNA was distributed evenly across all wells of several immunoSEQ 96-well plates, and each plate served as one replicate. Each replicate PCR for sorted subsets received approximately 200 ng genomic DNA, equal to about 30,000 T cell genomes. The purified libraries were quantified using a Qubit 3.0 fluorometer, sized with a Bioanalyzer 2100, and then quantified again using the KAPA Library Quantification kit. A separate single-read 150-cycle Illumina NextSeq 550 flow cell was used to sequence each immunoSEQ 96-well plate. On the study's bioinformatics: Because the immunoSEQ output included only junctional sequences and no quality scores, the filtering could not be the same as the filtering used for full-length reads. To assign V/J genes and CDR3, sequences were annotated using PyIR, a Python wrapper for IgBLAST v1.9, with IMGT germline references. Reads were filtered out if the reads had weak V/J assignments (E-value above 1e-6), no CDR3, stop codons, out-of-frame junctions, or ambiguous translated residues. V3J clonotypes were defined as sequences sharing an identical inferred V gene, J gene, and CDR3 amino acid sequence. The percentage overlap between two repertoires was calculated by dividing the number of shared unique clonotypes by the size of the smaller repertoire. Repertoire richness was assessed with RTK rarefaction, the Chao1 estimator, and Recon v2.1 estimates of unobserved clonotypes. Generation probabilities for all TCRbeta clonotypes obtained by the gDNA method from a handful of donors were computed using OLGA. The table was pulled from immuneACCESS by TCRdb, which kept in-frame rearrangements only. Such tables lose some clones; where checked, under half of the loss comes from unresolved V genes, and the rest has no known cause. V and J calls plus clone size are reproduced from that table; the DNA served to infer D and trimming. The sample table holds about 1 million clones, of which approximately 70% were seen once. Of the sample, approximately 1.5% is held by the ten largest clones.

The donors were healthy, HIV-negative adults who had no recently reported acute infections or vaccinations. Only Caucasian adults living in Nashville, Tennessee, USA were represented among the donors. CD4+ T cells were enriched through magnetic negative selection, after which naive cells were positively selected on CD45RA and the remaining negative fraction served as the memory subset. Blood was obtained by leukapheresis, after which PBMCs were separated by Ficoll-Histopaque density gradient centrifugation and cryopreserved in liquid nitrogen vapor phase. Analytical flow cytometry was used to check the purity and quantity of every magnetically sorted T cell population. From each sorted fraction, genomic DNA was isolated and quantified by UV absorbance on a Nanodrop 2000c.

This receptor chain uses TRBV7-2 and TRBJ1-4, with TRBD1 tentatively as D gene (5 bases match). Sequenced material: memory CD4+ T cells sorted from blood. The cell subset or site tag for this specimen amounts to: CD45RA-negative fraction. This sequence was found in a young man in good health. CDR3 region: CASSLAGGVKEKLFF. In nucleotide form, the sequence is TGTGCCAGCAGCCTCGCGGGGGGTGTAAAGGAAAAACTGTTTTTT.